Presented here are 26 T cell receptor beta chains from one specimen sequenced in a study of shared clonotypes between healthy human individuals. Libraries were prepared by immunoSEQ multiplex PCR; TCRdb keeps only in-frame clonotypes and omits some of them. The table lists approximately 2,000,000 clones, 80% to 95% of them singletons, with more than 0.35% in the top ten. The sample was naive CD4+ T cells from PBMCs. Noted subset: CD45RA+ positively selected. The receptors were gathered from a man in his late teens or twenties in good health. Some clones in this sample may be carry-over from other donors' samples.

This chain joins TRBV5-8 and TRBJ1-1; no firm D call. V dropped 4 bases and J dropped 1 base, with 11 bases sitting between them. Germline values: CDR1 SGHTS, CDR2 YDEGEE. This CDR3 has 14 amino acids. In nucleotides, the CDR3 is TGTGCCAGCAGCCAGATGGCCCCGAACACTGAAGCTTTCTTT. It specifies CASSQMAPNTEAFF.

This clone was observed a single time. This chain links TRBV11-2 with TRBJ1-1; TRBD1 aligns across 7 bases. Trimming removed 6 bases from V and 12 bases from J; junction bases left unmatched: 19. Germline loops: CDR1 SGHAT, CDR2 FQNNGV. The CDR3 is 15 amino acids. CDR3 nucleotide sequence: TGTGCCAGCAGGGTGGGTTTAGGGGGCCAACCTACACCTTTCTTT. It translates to CASRVGLGGQPTPFF.

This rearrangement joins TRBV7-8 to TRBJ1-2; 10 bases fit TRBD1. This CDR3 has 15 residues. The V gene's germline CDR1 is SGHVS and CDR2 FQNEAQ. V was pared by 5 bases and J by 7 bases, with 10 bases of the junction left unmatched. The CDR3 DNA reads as TGTGCCAGCAGCCCAAGTCCTGGACAGGGGGGTGGCTACACCTTC. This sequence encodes CASSPSPGQGGGYTF.

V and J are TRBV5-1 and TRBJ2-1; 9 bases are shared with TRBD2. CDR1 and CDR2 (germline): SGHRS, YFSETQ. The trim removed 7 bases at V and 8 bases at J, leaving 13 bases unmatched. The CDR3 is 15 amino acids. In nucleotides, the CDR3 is TGCGCCAGCGGCCCGGGACTAGCTTTCCGCGATGAGCAGTTCTTC. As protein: CASGPGLAFRDEQFF.

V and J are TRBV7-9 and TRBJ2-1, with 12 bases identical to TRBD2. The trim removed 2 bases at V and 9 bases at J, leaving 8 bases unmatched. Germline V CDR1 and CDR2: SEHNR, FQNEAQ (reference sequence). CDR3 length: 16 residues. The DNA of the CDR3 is TGTGCCAGCAGCTTAACCCTAGCGGGAGGGCCAGGTGAGCAGTTCTTC. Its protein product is CASSLTLAGGPGEQFF.

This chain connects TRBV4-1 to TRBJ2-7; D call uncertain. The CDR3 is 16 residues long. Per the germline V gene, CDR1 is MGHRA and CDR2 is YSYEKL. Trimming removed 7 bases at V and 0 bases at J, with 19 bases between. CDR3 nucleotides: TGCGCCAGCACCCCCCAAGTCAGCGTACGCTCCTACGAGCAGTACTTC. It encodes CASTPQVSVRSYEQYF.

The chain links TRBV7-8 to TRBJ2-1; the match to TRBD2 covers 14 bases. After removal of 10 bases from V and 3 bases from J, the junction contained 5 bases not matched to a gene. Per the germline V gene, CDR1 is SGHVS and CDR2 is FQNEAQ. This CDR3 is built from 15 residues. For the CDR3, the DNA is TGTGCCACCAAAGGACTAGCGGGAGGCTACAATGAGCAGTTCTTC. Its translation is CATKGLAGGYNEQFF. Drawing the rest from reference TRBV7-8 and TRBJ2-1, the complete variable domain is GAGVSQSPRYKVAKRGQDVALRCDPISGHVSLFWYQQALGQGPEFLTYFQNEAQLDKSGLPSDRFFAERPEGSVSTLKIQRTQQEDSAVYLCATKGLAGGYNEQFFGPGTRLTVL.

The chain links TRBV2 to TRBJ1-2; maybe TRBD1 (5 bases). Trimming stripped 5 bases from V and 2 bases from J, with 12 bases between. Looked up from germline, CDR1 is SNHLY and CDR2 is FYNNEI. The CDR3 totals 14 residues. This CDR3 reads CASSYRDGNYGYTF. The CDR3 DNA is TGTGCCAGCAGTTACCGGGACGGGAACTATGGCTACACCTTC.

The CDR3 DNA reads TGCAGCGTTGAAGAAGCGGGAGGGCCAACAGATACGCAGTATTTT. Its protein is CSVEEAGGPTDTQYF. The rearrangement links TRBV29-1 to TRBJ2-3; 10 positions agree with TRBD2. This CDR3 has 15 amino acids. V lost 0 bases to trimming and J lost 3 bases; unmatched junction nucleotides: 3. Germline V lookup: CDR1 SQVTM, CDR2 ANQGSEA.

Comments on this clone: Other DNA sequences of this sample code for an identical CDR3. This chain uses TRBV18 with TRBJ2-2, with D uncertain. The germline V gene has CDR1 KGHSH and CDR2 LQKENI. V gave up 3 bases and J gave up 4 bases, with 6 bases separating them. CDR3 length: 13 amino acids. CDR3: CASSPRGTGELFF. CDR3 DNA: TGTGCCAGCTCACCGAGAGGCACCGGGGAGCTGTTTTTT.

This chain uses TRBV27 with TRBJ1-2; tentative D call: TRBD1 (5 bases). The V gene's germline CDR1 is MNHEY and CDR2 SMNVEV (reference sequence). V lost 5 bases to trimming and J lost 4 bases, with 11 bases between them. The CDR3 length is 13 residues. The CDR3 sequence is CASSEGAPYGYTF. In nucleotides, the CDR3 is TGTGCCAGCAGTGAAGGGGCTCCCTATGGCTACACCTTC.

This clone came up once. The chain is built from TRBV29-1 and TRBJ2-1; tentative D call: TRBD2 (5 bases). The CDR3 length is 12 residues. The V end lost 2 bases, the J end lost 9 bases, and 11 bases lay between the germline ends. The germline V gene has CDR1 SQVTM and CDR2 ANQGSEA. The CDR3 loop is CSVEKLAGEQFF. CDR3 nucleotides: TGCAGCGTTGAAAAGCTGGCGGGTGAGCAGTTCTTC.

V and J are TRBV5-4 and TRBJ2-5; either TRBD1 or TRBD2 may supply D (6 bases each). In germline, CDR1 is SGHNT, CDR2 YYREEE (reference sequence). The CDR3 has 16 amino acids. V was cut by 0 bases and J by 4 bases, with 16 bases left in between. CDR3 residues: CASSLGGQGGVETQYF. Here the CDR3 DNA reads TGTGCCAGCAGCTTGGGGGGGCAGGGAGGTGTAGAGACCCAGTACTTC. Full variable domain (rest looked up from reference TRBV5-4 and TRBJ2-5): ETGVTQSPTHLIKTRGQQVTLRCSSQSGHNTVSWYQQALGQGPQFIFQYYREEENGRGNFPPRFSGLQFPNYSSELNVNALELDDSALYLCASSLGGQGGVETQYFGPGTRLLVL.

The CDR3 DNA reads as TGTGCCAGCTCGGCGGGATCACAGATAGGGCAGTATTTT. Protein product: CASSAGSQIGQYF. V and J are TRBV6-1 and TRBJ2-3, with D possibly TRBD2 on 6 matching bases. The germline CDR1 and CDR2 sequences are MNHNS and SASEGT. The CDR3 runs 13 residues. With 8 bases removed from V and 11 bases from J, the gap between germline ends came to 20 bases.

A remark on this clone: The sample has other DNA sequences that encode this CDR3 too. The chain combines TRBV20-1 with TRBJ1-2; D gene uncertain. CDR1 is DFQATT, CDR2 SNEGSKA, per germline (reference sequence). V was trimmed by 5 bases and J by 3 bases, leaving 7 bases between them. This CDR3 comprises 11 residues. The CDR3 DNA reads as TGCAGTGCTCGGAGGGACTATGGCTACACCTTC. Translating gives CSARRDYGYTF.

Written as DNA, the CDR3 is TGTGCCAGCAGCTTGCCGGGAGGCCGCTCTGGGGCCAACGTCCTGACTTTC. Amino acids: CASSLPGGRSGANVLTF. This chain links TRBV5-4 with TRBJ2-6; 7 nucleotides line up with TRBD2. The ends lost 1 base at V and 0 bases at J; junction bases unmatched: 4. This CDR3 is 17 amino acids long. Per germline, CDR1 SGHNT and CDR2 YYREEE (reference sequence).

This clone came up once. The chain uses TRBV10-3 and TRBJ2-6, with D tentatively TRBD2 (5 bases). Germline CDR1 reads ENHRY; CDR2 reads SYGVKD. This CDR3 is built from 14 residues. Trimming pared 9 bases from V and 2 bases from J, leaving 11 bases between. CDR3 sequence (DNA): TGTGCCATTGGGCAGGAGGCTGGGGCCAACGTCCTGACTTTC. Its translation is CAIGQEAGANVLTF.

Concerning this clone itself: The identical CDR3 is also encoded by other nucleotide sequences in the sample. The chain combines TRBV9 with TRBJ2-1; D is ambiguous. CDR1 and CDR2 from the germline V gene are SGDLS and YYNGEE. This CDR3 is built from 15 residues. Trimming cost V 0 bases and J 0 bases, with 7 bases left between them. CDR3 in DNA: TGTGCCAGCAGCGTAGCTCAAAGCTCCTACAATGAGCAGTTCTTC. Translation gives CASSVAQSSYNEQFF.

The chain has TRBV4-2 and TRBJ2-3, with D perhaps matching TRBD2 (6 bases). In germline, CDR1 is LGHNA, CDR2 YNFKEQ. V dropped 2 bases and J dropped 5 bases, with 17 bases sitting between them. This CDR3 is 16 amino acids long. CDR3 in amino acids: CASSQSRRDVVDTQYF. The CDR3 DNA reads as TGTGCCAGCAGCCAATCTCGGCGGGACGTTGTAGATACGCAGTATTTT.

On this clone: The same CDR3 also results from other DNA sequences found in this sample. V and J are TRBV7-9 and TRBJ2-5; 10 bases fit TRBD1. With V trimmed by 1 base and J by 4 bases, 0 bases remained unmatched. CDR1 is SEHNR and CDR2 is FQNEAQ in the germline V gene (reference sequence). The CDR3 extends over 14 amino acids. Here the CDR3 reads CASSLGQGAETQYF. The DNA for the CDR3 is TGTGCCAGCAGCTTAGGACAGGGGGCAGAGACCCAGTACTTC.

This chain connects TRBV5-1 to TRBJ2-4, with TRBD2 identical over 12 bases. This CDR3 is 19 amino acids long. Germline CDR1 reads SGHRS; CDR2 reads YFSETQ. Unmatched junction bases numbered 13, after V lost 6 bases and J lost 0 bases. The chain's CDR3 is CASTFGSTSGSLAKNIQYF. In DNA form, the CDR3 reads TGCGCCAGCACCTTCGGGTCGACTAGCGGGAGTCTAGCCAAAAACATTCAGTACTTC.

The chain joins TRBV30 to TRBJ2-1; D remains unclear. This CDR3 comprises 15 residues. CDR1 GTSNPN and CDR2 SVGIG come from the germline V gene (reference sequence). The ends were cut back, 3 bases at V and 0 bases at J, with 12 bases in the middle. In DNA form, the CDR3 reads TGTGCCTGGAGCCCCCGGAGTCCCTCCTACAATGAGCAGTTCTTC. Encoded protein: CAWSPRSPSYNEQFF. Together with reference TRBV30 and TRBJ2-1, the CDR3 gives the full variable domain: SQTIHQWPATLVQPVGSPLSLECTVEGTSNPNLYWYRQAAGRGLQLLFYSVGIGQISSEVPQNLSASRPQDRQFILSSKKLLLSDSGFYLCAWSPRSPSYNEQFFGPGTRLTVL.

CDR3 in amino acids: CASSLSGGVGEQYF. CDR3 in DNA: TGTGCCAGCAGTTTAAGCGGGGGGGTGGGCGAGCAGTACTTC. The V call is TRBV27, the J call TRBJ2-5; TRBD2 matches at 10 bases. The J call is doubtful: the DNA matches TRBJ2-7 better. This CDR3 contains 14 residues. The germline CDR1 and CDR2 sequences are MNHEY and SMNVEV (reference sequence).

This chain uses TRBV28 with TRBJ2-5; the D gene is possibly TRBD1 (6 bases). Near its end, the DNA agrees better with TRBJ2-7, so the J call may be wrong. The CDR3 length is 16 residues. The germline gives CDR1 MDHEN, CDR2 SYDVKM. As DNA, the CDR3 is TGTGCCAGCAGTTTCCTCAAAACAGGGCGTTGGCCCGAGCAGTACTTC. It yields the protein CASSFLKTGRWPEQYF.

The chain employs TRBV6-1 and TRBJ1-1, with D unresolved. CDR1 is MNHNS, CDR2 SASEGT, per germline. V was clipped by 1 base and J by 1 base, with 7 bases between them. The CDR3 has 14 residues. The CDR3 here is CASSEVATNTEAFF. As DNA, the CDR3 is TGTGCCAGCAGTGAAGTTGCGACGAACACTGAAGCTTTCTTT.

DNA of the CDR3: TGTGCCAGCAGCGGATCGGACAGGTTCGCAGATACGCAGTATTTT. Encoded protein: CASSGSDRFADTQYF. The chain has TRBV9 and TRBJ2-3; 7 bases agree with TRBD1. CDR3 size: 15 residues. J lost 4 bases, V lost 3 bases, and 8 bases had no gene match. CDR1 and CDR2 from the germline V gene are SGDLS and YYNGEE.